The rows below give T cell receptor beta chains drawn from one sample of a study of cytomegalovirus exposure and HLA in healthy donors. The data were produced by immunoSEQ multiplex PCR, yet TCRdb's version contains in-frame clones alone and is incomplete. The sample carries about 120,000 clones, 70% to 90% recorded once. The sequencing sample was made of PBMCs. The receptors here all came from a man between 35 and 55 years old in good health and CMV-seronegative. The CDR3 runs from the conserved cysteine through the conserved F or W. D genes are given only for firm matches. Expanded clones get a size class; other rows say once, few or many, or leave the size out.

clone size	V gene	J gene	D gene	CDR3 DNA	CDR3 protein
-	TRBV4-2	TRBJ2-5	-	TGTGCCAGCAGCGATACAGGGTTAGAGACCCAGTACTTC	CASSDTGLETQYF
-	TRBV28	TRBJ1-4	TRBD1	TGTGCCAGCAGTTTGGTGGGACAGGGAAATGAAAAACTGTTTTTT	CASSLVGQGNEKLFF
-	TRBV15	TRBJ1-1	-	TGTGCCACCAGCAGAGATTATAGCGGGAACACTGAAGCTTTCTTT	CATSRDYSGNTEAFF
-	TRBV4-3	TRBJ1-1	-	TGCGCCAGCAGCCAACACACCGGGACATCAGAAGCTTTCTTT	CASSQHTGTSEAFF
-	TRBV19	TRBJ2-5	-	TGTGCCAGTAGTATAGATTTACAGACAATGGAGACCCAGTACTTC	CASSIDLQTMETQYF
once	TRBV30	TRBJ2-3	TRBD2	TGTGCCTGGAGTGTACGTCGACTAGCGGGGGGGCACACAGATACGCAGTATTTT	CAWSVRRLAGGHTDTQYF
-	TRBV10-3	TRBJ2-7	-	TGTGCCATCAGAGACGGACTCTACGAGCAGTACTTC	CAIRDGLYEQYF
-	TRBV28	TRBJ2-4	-	TGTGCCAGCAGCCCCCCCCTAGCGCGAGCCAAAAACATTCAGTACTTC	CASSPPLARAKNIQYF
-	TRBV7-2	TRBJ2-7	TRBD2	TGTGCCAGCAGCACAAGCGGGGGGGCGGGCGAGCAGTACTTC	CASSTSGGAGEQYF
-	TRBV28	TRBJ2-7	TRBD1	TGTGCCAGCAGTAGCCCGGGACAGACTTACGAGCAGTACTTC	CASSSPGQTYEQYF
-	TRBV11-2	TRBJ1-5	-	TGTGCCAGCAGCCTCGGACAGACTAATCAGCCCCAGCATTTT	CASSLGQTNQPQHF
-	TRBV10-3	TRBJ1-6	TRBD1	TGTGCCGCAAGGACAGGGGACAATTCACCCCTCCACTTT	CAARTGDNSPLHF
few	TRBV7-9	TRBJ2-1	TRBD1	TGTGCCAGCAGACTGGACAGGGGATACAATGAGCAGTTCTTC	CASRLDRGYNEQFF
-	TRBV27	TRBJ2-1	TRBD1	TGTGCCAGCAGATACACAGGGGGGAATGAGCAGTTCTTC	CASRYTGGNEQFF
-	TRBV5-1	TRBJ2-7	TRBD1	TGCGCCAGCATGCCGACAGGGGGCTCCTACGAGCAGTACTTC	CASMPTGGSYEQYF
-	TRBV23-1	TRBJ1-2	TRBD1	TGCGCCAGCAGTCAATCCCCGGGACAGGGGGCCGGTCTGCTAATCGGCTACACCTTC	CASSQSPGQGAGLLIGYTF
-	TRBV11-1	TRBJ2-7	-	TGTGCCAGCAGCTTCGCTAACACAGGGTGGGACGAGCAGTACTTC	CASSFANTGWDEQYF
-	TRBV5-1	TRBJ2-3	TRBD2	TGCGCCAGCAGCCGACTAGCGGGGGACACAGATACGCAGTATTTT	CASSRLAGDTDTQYF
-	TRBV28	TRBJ1-4	TRBD1	TGTGCCAGCAACTCGATGGGACAGGGAGACGAAAAACTGTTTTTT	CASNSMGQGDEKLFF
once	TRBV28	TRBJ1-1	-	TGTGCCAGCAGATTACAAGGGGGTTTCACTGAAGCTTTCTTT	CASRLQGGFTEAFF
-	TRBV7-9	TRBJ2-7	-	TGTGCCAGCAGCTACCAGTACGAGCAGTACTTC	CASSYQYEQYF
-	TRBV6-1	TRBJ1-1	-	TGTGCCAGCAGTGTAGACATAGGCACTGAAGCTTTCTTT	CASSVDIGTEAFF
-	TRBV30	TRBJ1-1	-	TGTGCCTGGAGAATTGGGTCAGGTCAAACTGAAGCTTTCTTT	CAWRIGSGQTEAFF
-	TRBV28	TRBJ2-3	-	TGTGCCAGCAGCGAGTCAACAGATACGCAGTATTTT	CASSESTDTQYF
-	TRBV5-1	TRBJ2-6	-	TGCGCCAGCAGCTTGTATGACAGGACCTCTGGGGCCAACGTCCTGACTTTC	CASSLYDRTSGANVLTF
-	TRBV10-2	TRBJ2-7	-	TGCGCCAGCAGTGAGCCCAGTTCCTACGAGCAGTACTTC	CASSEPSSYEQYF
-	TRBV9	TRBJ2-1	TRBD2	TGTGCCAGCAGCCCTTCCCGAGCTAGCGGGAGCCCCTACAATGAGCAGTTCTTC	CASSPSRASGSPYNEQFF
once	TRBV6-5	TRBJ2-1	TRBD2	TGTGCCAGCAGGCCGGGACTAGCGGGATCCCATGAGCAGTTCTTC	CASRPGLAGSHEQFF
-	TRBV19	TRBJ1-1	-	TGTGCCACCCGAGGGTATCTCATGAACACTGAAGCTTTCTTT	CATRGYLMNTEAFF
-	TRBV25-1	TRBJ1-2	TRBD1	TGTGCCAGCAGTGAATCCGGGACAGCGAAATATGGCTACACCTTC	CASSESGTAKYGYTF
-	TRBV7-6	TRBJ1-4	-	TGTGCCAGCAGCCCCTCCGCTAATGAAAAACTGTTTTTT	CASSPSANEKLFF
-	TRBV4-3	TRBJ1-2	-	TGCGCCAGCAGCCAAGATCTCCAGAGGCGCTACACCTTC	CASSQDLQRRYTF
-	TRBV12-5	TRBJ2-5	-	TGTGCTAGTGGTTTGGTAAGGGGGACTACACAACAAGAGACCCAGTACTTC	CASGLVRGTTQQETQYF
-	TRBV14	TRBJ1-1	TRBD1	TGTGCCAGCAGCCAAGGGACAGGCACTGAAGCTTTCTTT	CASSQGTGTEAFF
-	TRBV20-1	TRBJ1-6	-	TGCAGTGCGAGTTATAATTCACCCCTCCACTTT	CSASYNSPLHF
once	TRBV5-4	TRBJ2-7	TRBD1	TGTGCCAGCAGACCGGGACAGGGGAGATCCTACGAGCAGTACTTC	CASRPGQGRSYEQYF
-	TRBV28	TRBJ2-4	-	TGTGCCAGCAGGGAAGGGGGTGTTGACAAAAACAGTCAGTACTTC	CASREGGVDKNSQYF
few	TRBV6-5	TRBJ2-5	TRBD1	TGTGCCAGCAGCCGAAGGCTTACAGGGGTGGAGACCCAGTACTTC	CASSRRLTGVETQYF
-	TRBV7-2	TRBJ2-2	TRBD1	TGTGCCAGCAGCCCATTCGGACAGGGGGCCGGGGAGCTGTTTTTT	CASSPFGQGAGELFF
-	TRBV7-2	TRBJ2-5	TRBD1	TGTGCCAGCAGCTCGATCTACAGGGGCCAAGAGACCCAGTACTTC	CASSSIYRGQETQYF
once	TRBV19	TRBJ1-1	TRBD1	TGTGCCAGTAGGCCCGGGACAGGGGCGGGCACTGAAGCTTTCTTT	CASRPGTGAGTEAFF